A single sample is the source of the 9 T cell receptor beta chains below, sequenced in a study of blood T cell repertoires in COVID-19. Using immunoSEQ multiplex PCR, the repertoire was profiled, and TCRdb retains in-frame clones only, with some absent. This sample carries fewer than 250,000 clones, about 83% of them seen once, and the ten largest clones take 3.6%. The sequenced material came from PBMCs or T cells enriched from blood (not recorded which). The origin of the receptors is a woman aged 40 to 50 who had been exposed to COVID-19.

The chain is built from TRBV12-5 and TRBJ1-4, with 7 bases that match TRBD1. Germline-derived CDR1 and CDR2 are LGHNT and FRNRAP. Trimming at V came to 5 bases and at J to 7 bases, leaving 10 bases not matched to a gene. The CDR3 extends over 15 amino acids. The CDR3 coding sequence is TGTGCTAGTGGTCCGACAGGGAGACTCGCTGAAAAACTGTTTTTT. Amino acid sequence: CASGPTGRLAEKLFF.

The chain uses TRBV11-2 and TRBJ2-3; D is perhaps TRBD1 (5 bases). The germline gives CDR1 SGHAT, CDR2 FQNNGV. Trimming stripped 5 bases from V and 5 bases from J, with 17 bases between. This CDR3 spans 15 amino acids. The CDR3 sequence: CASSGHDRVGDTQYF. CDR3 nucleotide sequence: TGTGCCAGCAGCGGGCACGACAGAGTGGGAGATACGCAGTATTTT.

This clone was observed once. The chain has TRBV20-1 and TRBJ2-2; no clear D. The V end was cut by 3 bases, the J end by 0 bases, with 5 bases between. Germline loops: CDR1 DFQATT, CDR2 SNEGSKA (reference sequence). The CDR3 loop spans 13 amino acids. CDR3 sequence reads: CSASQTNTGELFF. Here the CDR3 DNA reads TGCAGTGCTAGTCAGACGAACACCGGGGAGCTGTTTTTT.

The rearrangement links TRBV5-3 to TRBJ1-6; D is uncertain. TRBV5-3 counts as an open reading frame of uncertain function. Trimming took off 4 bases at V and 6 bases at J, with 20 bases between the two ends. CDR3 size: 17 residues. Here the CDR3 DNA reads TGTGCCAGAAGCAAGGTACAGCACACCTATTTTAATTCACCCCTCCACTTT. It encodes CARSKVQHTYFNSPLHF.

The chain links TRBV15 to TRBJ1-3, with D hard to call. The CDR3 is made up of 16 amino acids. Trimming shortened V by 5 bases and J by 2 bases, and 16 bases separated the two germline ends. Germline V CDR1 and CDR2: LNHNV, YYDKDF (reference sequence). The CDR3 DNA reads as TGTGCCACCAGCGGTGGCGGTGCCCTCGCTGGAAACACCATATATTTT. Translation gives CATSGGGALAGNTIYF.

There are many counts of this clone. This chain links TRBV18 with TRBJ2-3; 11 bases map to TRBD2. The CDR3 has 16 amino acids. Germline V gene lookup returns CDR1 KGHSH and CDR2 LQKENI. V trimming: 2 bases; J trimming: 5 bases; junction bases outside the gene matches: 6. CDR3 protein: CASSPGLTSGEDTQYF. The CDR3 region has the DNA TGTGCCAGCTCACCAGGACTGACTAGCGGGGAAGATACGCAGTATTTT.

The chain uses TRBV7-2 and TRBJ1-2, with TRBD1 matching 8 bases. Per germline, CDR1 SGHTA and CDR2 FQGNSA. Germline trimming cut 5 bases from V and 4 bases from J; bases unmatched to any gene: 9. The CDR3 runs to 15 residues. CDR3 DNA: TGTGCCAGCAGCGAAGCAGGGGGCGCGGGCTATGGCTACACCTTC. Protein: CASSEAGGAGYGYTF. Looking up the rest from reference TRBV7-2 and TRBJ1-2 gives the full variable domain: GAGVSQSPSNKVTEKGKDVELRCDPISGHTALYWYRQSLGQGLEFLIYFQGNSAPDKSGLPSDRFSAERTGGSVSTLTIQRTQQEDSAVYLCASSEAGGAGYGYTFGSGTRLTVV.

The CDR3 DNA sequence: TGTGCCAGCAGTTCCGGACAGGGGCTAGCGGGGGGCTACGAGCAGTACTTC. Translated, it gives CASSSGQGLAGGYEQYF. This chain uses TRBV27 with TRBJ2-7, with TRBD2 matching over 11 bases. V lost 4 bases, J lost 3 bases, and 11 bases stayed unmatched. The CDR3 totals 17 residues. Per the germline V gene, CDR1 is MNHEY and CDR2 is SMNVEV (reference sequence).

CDR3: CASSLWGGMNTEAFF. CDR3 coding DNA: TGTGCCAGCAGTTTATGGGGGGGAATGAACACTGAAGCTTTCTTT. The chain recombines TRBV27 with TRBJ1-1; D may be TRBD1 (5 bases). The CDR3 totals 15 residues. CDR1 is MNHEY and CDR2 is SMNVEV in the germline V gene (reference sequence). The V gene lost 1 base and the J gene lost 0 bases, with 9 bases spanning the gap.